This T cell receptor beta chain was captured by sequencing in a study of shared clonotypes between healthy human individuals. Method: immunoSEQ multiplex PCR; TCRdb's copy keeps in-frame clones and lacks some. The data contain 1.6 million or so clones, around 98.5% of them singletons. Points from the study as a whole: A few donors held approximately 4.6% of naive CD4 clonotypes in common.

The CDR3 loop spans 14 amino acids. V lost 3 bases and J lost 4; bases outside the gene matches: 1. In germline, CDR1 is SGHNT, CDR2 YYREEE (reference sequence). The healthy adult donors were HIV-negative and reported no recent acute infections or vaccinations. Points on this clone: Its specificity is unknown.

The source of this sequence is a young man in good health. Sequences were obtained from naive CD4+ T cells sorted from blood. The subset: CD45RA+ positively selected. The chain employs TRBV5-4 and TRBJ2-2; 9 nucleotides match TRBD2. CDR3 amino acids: CASSYSGSTGELFF. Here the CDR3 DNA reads TGTGCCAGCAGCTATAGCGGGAGCACCGGGGAGCTGTTTTTT.